The 32 T cell receptor beta chains in this list originate from one sample, sequenced in a study of blood T cell repertoires in COVID-19. The repertoire was sequenced with immunoSEQ multiplex PCR; TCRdb's copy has only in-frame clones and lacks some. The sample comprises hundreds of thousands of clones, roughly nine tenths of which are singletons, and under 3% rests with the top ten. Sequenced sample: PBMCs or T cells enriched from blood (not recorded which). All receptors come from a woman aged 18 to 35 who had recovered from COVID-19.

The V gene is TRBV5-4, the J gene TRBJ2-1; D call uncertain. Trimming left V 0 bases short and J 9 bases short, with 10 bases between. The V gene's germline CDR1 is SGHNT and CDR2 YYREEE (reference sequence). The CDR3 covers 13 residues. The CDR3 sequence: CASSLEQTGEQFF. DNA for the CDR3: TGTGCCAGCAGCTTGGAGCAGACGGGTGAGCAGTTCTTC.

The rearrangement joins TRBV18 to TRBJ1-1, with 8 bases identical to TRBD1. Trimming removed 3 bases from V and 4 bases from J; junction bases left unmatched: 7. The CDR3 covers 15 residues. Germline V gene data show CDR1 as KGHSH and CDR2 as LQKENI. DNA of the CDR3: TGTGCCAGCTCACCGGCAGGGGGCGCGGGCACTGAAGCTTTCTTT. Protein: CASSPAGGAGTEAFF. Filled out from reference TRBV18 and TRBJ1-1, the complete variable domain reads NAGVMQNPRHLVRRRGQEARLRCSPMKGHSHVYWYRQLPEEGLKFMVYLQKENIIDESGMPKERFSAEFPKEGPSILRIQQVVRGDSAAYFCASSPAGGAGTEAFFGQGTRLTVV.

V is TRBV27 and J is TRBJ2-2, with D possibly TRBD1 on 5 matching bases. The CDR3 is 14 residues long. Trimming removed 6 bases at V and 4 bases at J, with 12 bases between. CDR1 is MNHEY and CDR2 is SMNVEV in the germline V gene (reference sequence). Here the CDR3 DNA reads TGTGCCAGCAGGGGGCCTTGGGGCACCGGGGAGCTGTTTTTT. Translation gives CASRGPWGTGELFF.

The gene calls are TRBV7-9 and TRBJ1-3; the match to TRBD1 covers 7 bases. Germline lookup yields CDR1 SEHNR and CDR2 FQNEAQ (reference sequence). V lost 5 bases to trimming and J lost 0 bases; unmatched junction nucleotides: 7. This CDR3 comprises 16 residues. The CDR3 here is CASSPDRSFSGNTIYF. In DNA, the CDR3 is TGTGCCAGCAGCCCGGACAGGAGTTTCTCTGGAAACACCATATATTTT.

This clone was observed a handful of times. This sequence joins TRBV7-9 and TRBJ1-2; D remains unclear. The CDR3 contains 15 residues. CDR1 SEHNR and CDR2 FQNEAQ come from the germline V gene (reference sequence). Deletions cut 1 base from V and 4 bases from J, with 13 bases between. CDR3 DNA sequence: TGTGCCAGCAGCTTAGAGCCAGGTCAGGCCTATGGCTACACCTTC. Residues: CASSLEPGQAYGYTF.

This clone has only one observation. The chain employs TRBV28 and TRBJ1-2; unclear D gene. CDR1 is MDHEN, CDR2 SYDVKM, per germline. The CDR3 is made up of 15 amino acids. The V gene lost 5 bases and the J gene lost 6 bases, with 19 bases spanning the gap. The CDR3 here is CASSVRYQTIDGYTF. CDR3 nucleotides: TGTGCCAGCAGTGTCCGATACCAAACGATAGATGGCTACACCTTC.

The genes are TRBV6-6 and TRBJ1-4, with D possibly TRBD1 on 6 matching bases. This CDR3 has 15 amino acids. Trimming took 4 bases from V and 6 from J, leaving 15 bases between them. Germline V gives CDR1 MNHNY, CDR2 SVGAGI (reference sequence). The CDR3, as DNA: TGTGCCAGCAGTTCCAGAAAGACAGGAGATGAAAAACTGTTTTTT. Amino acid sequence: CASSSRKTGDEKLFF.

The DNA of the CDR3 is TGTGCCAGCAGCGTATCAGGAGCGGGGGGCCAAGAGACCCAGTACTTC. The encoded protein is CASSVSGAGGQETQYF. The chain joins TRBV9 to TRBJ2-5; 9 bases map to TRBD2. Germline assignment: CDR1 SGDLS and CDR2 YYNGEE. V lost 1 base to trimming and J lost 1 base; unmatched junction nucleotides: 5. The CDR3 is 16 amino acids.

V is TRBV25-1 and J is TRBJ2-1; D ambiguous. Trimming pared 1 base from V and 4 bases from J, leaving 5 bases between. This CDR3 is 13 amino acids long. Germline CDR1 is MGHDK and CDR2 is SYGVNS. CDR3: CASSEFGYNEQFF. CDR3 in DNA: TGTGCCAGCAGTGAATTCGGGTACAATGAGCAGTTCTTC.

This clone has a handful of counts. CDR3 DNA sequence: TGTGCCACCAGCAGAGATCGACAGGGGGCTTCAGGCTACACCTTC. Its protein product is CATSRDRQGASGYTF. The chain carries TRBV15 and TRBJ1-2; 10 nucleotides match TRBD1. Germline V gives CDR1 LNHNV, CDR2 YYDKDF (reference sequence). The CDR3 contains 15 residues. V shed 0 bases, J shed 8 bases, and the junction held 6 bases outside the gene matches.

The chain carries TRBV5-1 and TRBJ2-7; 12 bases fit TRBD2. This CDR3 comprises 15 residues. The germline V gene encodes CDR1 SGHRS and CDR2 YFSETQ. V lost 3 bases to trimming and J lost 1 base; unmatched junction nucleotides: 2. This CDR3 reads CASSSTSGGSYEQYF. The CDR3, as DNA: TGCGCCAGCAGCTCAACTAGCGGGGGGTCCTACGAGCAGTACTTC.

The V gene is TRBV5-4, the J gene TRBJ1-2; D remains ambiguous. Germline V gene data show CDR1 as SGHNT and CDR2 as YYREEE (reference sequence). The ends were cut back, 4 bases at V and 4 bases at J, with 23 bases in the middle. CDR3 length equals 17 residues. The CDR3 loop is CASSLPQRESRFYGYTF. The CDR3 nucleotides read TGTGCCAGCAGCCTACCACAACGGGAATCTCGTTTCTATGGCTACACCTTC.

V and J are TRBV19 and TRBJ2-1, with 7 bases matching TRBD1. J was trimmed by 4 bases and V by 6 bases; bases with no gene match: 6. The CDR3 consists of 14 residues. Per germline, CDR1 LNHDA and CDR2 SQIVND (reference sequence). The CDR3 protein is CASSRQGNYNEQFF. The CDR3 region has the DNA TGTGCCAGTAGCCGACAGGGAAATTACAATGAGCAGTTCTTC.

This rearrangement joins TRBV12-3 or TRBV12-4 to TRBJ2-7, with D possibly TRBD2 on 6 matching bases. The length of the CDR3 is 13 residues. Trimming took off 3 bases at V and 2 bases at J, with 8 bases between the two ends. CDR3 region: CASSFGGTYEQYF. The CDR3 DNA reads TGTGCCAGCAGTTTCGGGGGAACCTACGAGCAGTACTTC.

The chain is built from TRBV7-9 and TRBJ2-5, with 7 bases matching TRBD2. The V gene end was trimmed by 5 bases and the J gene end by 1 base; junction bases not matched to a gene: 10. The CDR3 totals 16 residues. The germline gives CDR1 SEHNR, CDR2 FQNEAQ (reference sequence). The CDR3 DNA reads TGTGCCAGCAGCATACGGCAGGGCGGGGGCCAAGAGACCCAGTACTTC. It yields the protein CASSIRQGGGQETQYF.

This clone was counted a few times. The chain couples TRBV18 to TRBJ2-1; TRBD1 matches at 9 bases. The junction had 16 bases not matched to a gene; V was cut back by 5 bases and J by 8 bases. CDR3 length equals 17 residues. Germline V gene lookup returns CDR1 KGHSH and CDR2 LQKENI. As DNA, the CDR3 is TGTGCCAGCTCATCCAATTTACCGGGACAGGGTTCCCATGAGCAGTTCTTC. The encoded protein is CASSSNLPGQGSHEQFF.

V and J are TRBV6-5 and TRBJ1-4, with 7 bases matching TRBD1. Trimming took 5 bases from V and 8 from J; bases not matched to a gene: 11. The germline V gene encodes CDR1 MNHEY and CDR2 SVGAGI. This CDR3 comprises 15 residues. Written as DNA, the CDR3 is TGTGCCAGCAGTCCTTGGACAGGCTCGCACGAAAAACTGTTTTTT. It encodes CASSPWTGSHEKLFF.

V gene TRBV5-8 combines with J gene TRBJ2-7; 10 bases map to TRBD2. The CDR3 runs to 17 residues. Germline V CDR1 and CDR2: SGHTS, YDEGEE. V trimming: 1 base; J trimming: 0 bases; junction bases outside the gene matches: 7. CDR3 residues: CASSLLTSGVSSYEQYF. The CDR3 bases are TGTGCCAGCAGCTTGCTCACTAGCGGGGTAAGCTCCTACGAGCAGTACTTC.

The rearrangement joins TRBV7-3 to TRBJ1-1; 7 bases align to TRBD1. The CDR3 length is 17 residues. J was trimmed by 0 bases and V by 0 bases; bases with no gene match: 7. CDR1 and CDR2 (germline): SGHTA, FQGTGA. The CDR3 nucleotides are TGTGCCAGCAGCTTAACCGGGACAGCTCGAATGAACACTGAAGCTTTCTTT. Protein product: CASSLTGTARMNTEAFF.

This chain links TRBV5-1 with TRBJ2-5, with 11 bases that match TRBD1. The CDR3 length is 15 residues. In germline, CDR1 is SGHRS, CDR2 YFSETQ. V dropped 0 bases and J dropped 5; count of bases not matched to a gene: 3. The CDR3 protein is CASSLDGTGGETQYF. DNA for the CDR3: TGCGCCAGCAGCTTGGATGGGACAGGGGGGGAGACCCAGTACTTC.

V and J are TRBV7-2 and TRBJ2-1; 7 bases are a match to TRBD1. Germline CDR1 SGHTA, CDR2 FQGNSA. J was trimmed by 4 bases and V by 5 bases; bases with no gene match: 5. The length of the CDR3 is 14 residues. CDR3 sequence: CASSRPGQYNEQFF. The CDR3 DNA reads as TGTGCCAGCAGCCGGCCGGGACAGTACAATGAGCAGTTCTTC. Together with reference TRBV7-2 and TRBJ2-1, the CDR3 gives the full variable domain: GAGVSQSPSNKVTEKGKDVELRCDPISGHTALYWYRQSLGQGLEFLIYFQGNSAPDKSGLPSDRFSAERTGGSVSTLTIQRTQQEDSAVYLCASSRPGQYNEQFFGPGTRLTVL.

The chain uses TRBV29-1 and TRBJ1-3; D gene uncertain. CDR1 and CDR2 (germline): SQVTM, ANQGSEA. Trimming shortened V by 5 bases and J by 0 bases, and 14 bases separated the two germline ends. This CDR3 spans 15 amino acids. Here the CDR3 DNA reads TGCAGCGTTTCATCCGGGTTTCACTCTGGAAACACCATATATTTT. This gives the protein CSVSSGFHSGNTIYF.

The rearrangement joins TRBV5-5 to TRBJ1-2; D unclear. V shed 0 bases and J shed 3 bases, with 6 bases lying between them. This CDR3 contains 13 residues. Germline V gives CDR1 SGHKS, CDR2 YYEKEE (reference sequence). In DNA form, the CDR3 reads TGTGCCAGCAGCTTGGCCCGGGACTATGGCTACACCTTC. Encoded protein: CASSLARDYGYTF. The full variable domain, rest sourced from reference TRBV5-5 and TRBJ1-2, is DAGVTQSPTHLIKTRGQQVTLRCSPISGHKSVSWYQQVLGQGPQFIFQYYEKEERGRGNFPDRFSARQFPNYSSELNVNALLLGDSALYLCASSLARDYGYTFGSGTRLTVV.

This chain uses TRBV10-2 with TRBJ1-5, with TRBD1 matching 10 bases. The CDR3 runs 14 residues. CDR1 is WSHSY, CDR2 SAAADI, per germline. V trimming: 6 bases; J trimming: 3 bases; junction bases outside the gene matches: 2. CDR3 loop: CASSGTGVNQPQHF. CDR3 DNA: TGCGCCAGCAGCGGGACAGGGGTCAATCAGCCCCAGCATTTT.

The CDR3 nucleotides read TGCGCCAGCAGCCCTAGCGGGGGTCCCTACAATGAGCAGTTCTTC. Residues: CASSPSGGPYNEQFF. V is TRBV4-1 and J is TRBJ2-1; 10 positions agree with TRBD2. CDR1 is MGHRA, CDR2 YSYEKL, per germline. The CDR3 totals 15 residues. The junction had 2 bases not matched to a gene; V was cut back by 4 bases and J by 2 bases.

The chain employs TRBV27 and TRBJ2-7, with a tentative D call TRBD1 (6 bases). Germline V gene data show CDR1 as MNHEY and CDR2 as SMNVEV (reference sequence). The length of the CDR3 is 14 residues. Trimming took off 5 bases at V and 7 bases at J, with 18 bases between the two ends. The CDR3 loop reads CASSPDSTPTEQYF. The CDR3 DNA reads TGTGCCAGCAGTCCGGACAGTACCCCTACAGAGCAGTACTTC.

The rearrangement links TRBV5-1 to TRBJ1-2; 7 bases are shared with TRBD1. Germline V CDR1 and CDR2: SGHRS, YFSETQ. The CDR3 spans 14 residues. V lost 3 bases to trimming and J lost 2 bases; unmatched junction nucleotides: 4. CDR3 nucleotide sequence: TGCGCCAGCAGCTCGACAGGGACAAACTATGGCTACACCTTC. It is translated as CASSSTGTNYGYTF.

The chain recombines TRBV4-2 with TRBJ2-3; D perhaps matches TRBD1 (5 bases). The CDR3 length is 13 residues. The germline gives CDR1 LGHNA, CDR2 YNFKEQ. Trimming left V 4 bases short and J 2 bases short, with 7 bases between. The CDR3 bases are TGTGCCAGCAGCCGGGGCAACACAGATACGCAGTATTTT. Its protein product is CASSRGNTDTQYF.

The chain joins TRBV9 to TRBJ1-2; D is unclear. Deletions cut 4 bases from V and 1 base from J, with 5 bases between. The CDR3 loop spans 12 amino acids. CDR1 is SGDLS and CDR2 is YYNGEE in the germline V gene. The CDR3 spells CASSHNNYGYTF. Here the CDR3 DNA reads TGTGCCAGCAGCCACAATAACTATGGCTACACCTTC.

This rearrangement joins TRBV3-1 (or the pseudogene TRBV3-2) to TRBJ2-2; perhaps TRBD2 as D (7 bases). The V gene lost 1 base and the J gene lost 2 bases, with 14 bases spanning the gap. The CDR3 sequence is 17 residues long. CDR1 LGHDT and CDR2 YNNKEL come from the germline V gene (reference sequence). This chain's CDR3 is CASSQVLAGANTGELFF. CDR3 sequence (DNA): TGTGCCAGCAGCCAAGTTTTGGCGGGGGCCAACACCGGGGAGCTGTTTTTT.

Comment on this clone: The same CDR3 also results from other DNA sequences found in this sample. This chain uses TRBV27 with TRBJ1-5; D ambiguous. With 3 bases removed from V and 4 bases from J, the gap between germline ends came to 7 bases. Germline lookup yields CDR1 MNHEY and CDR2 SMNVEV (reference sequence). This CDR3 has 13 amino acids. The CDR3 reads CASSLRGNQPQHF. The CDR3 DNA follows: TGTGCCAGCAGTTTGCGGGGAAATCAGCCCCAGCATTTT.

This clone was detected only once. J is TRBJ2-3 and V is TRBV28; TRBD2 agrees at 10 bases. The germline CDR1 and CDR2 sequences are MDHEN and SYDVKM. CDR3 size: 14 residues. The V and J ends lost 7 bases and 5 bases, in that order; junction bases with no gene match: 6. The CDR3 is CASTERGGGDTQYF. In DNA, the CDR3 is TGTGCCAGCACCGAGCGGGGGGGAGGAGATACGCAGTATTTT.